The 30 T cell receptor beta chains reported below all come from one sample, sequenced in a study of blood T cell repertoires in COVID-19. The assay was immunoSEQ multiplex PCR, and TCRdb's table has in-frame clones only and misses some. Of about 81,000 clones listed, about 84% are singletons. Sequenced material: peripheral blood. These receptor sequences come from a human donor in a cohort sampled during active COVID-19.

The chain joins TRBV4-3 to TRBJ2-3, with 7 bases fitting TRBD2. The CDR3 totals 17 residues. Trimming took 4 bases from V and 1 from J; bases not matched to a gene: 11. Germline lookup yields CDR1 LGHNA and CDR2 YSLEER. Written as DNA, the CDR3 is TGCGCCAGCAGCCCCGGCGGGAGTACTTTCGGCACAGATACGCAGTATTTT. This sequence encodes CASSPGGSTFGTDTQYF.

J is TRBJ1-5 and V is TRBV18; TRBD1 agrees at 8 bases. Germline CDR1 reads KGHSH; CDR2 reads LQKENI. V shed 6 bases and J 0 bases; nucleotides not matched to a gene: 10. The CDR3 totals 17 residues. The CDR3 spells CASSPNPGGYSNQPQHF. CDR3 in DNA: TGTGCCAGCTCCCCAAATCCAGGGGGCTATAGCAATCAGCCCCAGCATTTT.

J is TRBJ2-7 and V is TRBV10-3; no definite D call. Trimming cost V 3 bases and J 4 bases, with 4 bases left between them. This CDR3 has 11 amino acids. Germline CDR1 ENHRY, CDR2 SYGVKD. DNA for the CDR3: TGTGCCATCAGTGACGGTTACGAGCAGTACTTC. This sequence encodes CAISDGYEQYF.

This clone showed up just once. The V gene is TRBV24-1, the J gene TRBJ2-1; TRBD2 aligns across 15 bases. CDR1 and CDR2 from the germline V gene are KGHDR and SFDVKD. J was trimmed by 8 bases and V by 5 bases; bases with no gene match: 6. The CDR3 consists of 16 residues. The DNA for the CDR3 is TGTGCCACCAGTGCAGGACTAGCGGGAGGGTGGGATGAGCAGTTCTTC. It specifies CATSAGLAGGWDEQFF.

The chain links TRBV10-3 to TRBJ2-3; 7 nucleotides line up with TRBD2. The CDR3 is made up of 16 amino acids. V trimming: 2 bases; J trimming: 4 bases; junction bases outside the gene matches: 9. CDR1 and CDR2 (germline): ENHRY, SYGVKD. The CDR3 loop is CAISESGGSVADTQYF. Written as DNA, the CDR3 is TGTGCCATCAGTGAGAGTGGCGGGAGTGTAGCAGATACGCAGTATTTT.

The rearrangement uses TRBV5-1 and TRBJ1-1; D not certain. Trimming stripped 0 bases from V and 6 bases from J, with 9 bases between. The CDR3 loop spans 13 amino acids. CDR1 is SGHRS, CDR2 YFSETQ, per germline. The CDR3 DNA reads TGCGCCAGCAGCTTGGCGCCAGATTCTGAAGCTTTCTTT. Its protein product is CASSLAPDSEAFF.

CDR3 sequence reads: CASSQEPAGGTSGELFF. The CDR3 coding sequence is TGCGCCAGCAGCCAAGAGCCAGCGGGAGGGACGTCCGGGGAGCTGTTTTTT. The rearrangement links TRBV4-3 to TRBJ2-2, with TRBD2 matching over 10 bases. In germline, CDR1 is LGHNA, CDR2 YSLEER. The CDR3 length is 17 residues. After removal of 0 bases from V and 6 bases from J, the junction contained 7 bases not matched to a gene.

This clone was counted a few times. The V call is TRBV19, the J call TRBJ2-5; D gene ambiguous. The CDR3 contains 13 residues. Trimming left V 2 bases short and J 0 bases short, with 4 bases between. Germline V gene data show CDR1 as LNHDA and CDR2 as SQIVND (reference sequence). CDR3 amino acids: CASSIQDQETQYF. The CDR3 DNA reads as TGTGCCAGTAGTATACAGGACCAAGAGACCCAGTACTTC. The complete variable domain, with remaining parts taken from reference TRBV19 and TRBJ2-5, reads DGGITQSPKYLFRKEGQNVTLSCEQNLNHDAMYWYRQDPGQGLRLIYYSQIVNDFQKGDIAEGYSVSREKKESFPLTVTSAQKNPTAFYLCASSIQDQETQYFGPGTRLLVL.

This chain's CDR3 is CASRLQGSNTGELFF. The CDR3 DNA sequence: TGTGCCAGCAGGCTACAGGGTTCGAACACCGGGGAGCTGTTTTTT. J is TRBJ2-2 and V is TRBV3-1 (or the pseudogene TRBV3-2); TRBD1 is a possible D gene (6 bases). Trimming removed 6 bases at V and 0 bases at J, with 11 bases between. Germline CDR1 reads LGHDT; CDR2 reads YNNKEL (reference sequence). The CDR3 runs 15 residues.

The sample holds a few counts of this clone. The chain employs TRBV2 and TRBJ2-1; 9 positions agree with TRBD2. The germline CDR1 and CDR2 sequences are SNHLY and FYNNEI. V was pared by 6 bases and J by 8 bases, with 8 bases of the junction left unmatched. There are 14 residues in the CDR3. CDR3 bases: TGTGCCAGCAGGCTCGGCGGGGGGGCCGATGAGCAGTTCTTC. Translating it yields CASRLGGGADEQFF.

V usage is TRBV7-2 and J usage is TRBJ2-5; 9 bases align to TRBD2. The CDR3 is made up of 15 amino acids. The germline CDR1 and CDR2 sequences are SGHTA and FQGNSA. V shed 1 base, J shed 7 bases, and the junction held 7 bases outside the gene matches. The CDR3 region is CASSLVAGGPMTQYF. The DNA of the CDR3 is TGTGCCAGCAGCTTAGTGGCGGGAGGGCCGATGACCCAGTACTTC.

The chain carries TRBV5-1 and TRBJ2-2; 8 bases align to TRBD1. This CDR3 spans 15 amino acids. CDR1 is SGHRS, CDR2 YFSETQ, per germline. Germline trimming cut 4 bases from V and 6 bases from J; bases unmatched to any gene: 8. The CDR3 DNA follows: TGCGCCAGCAGCCGAGGGCAGGGGGCCGCCGGGGAGCTGTTTTTT. Amino acids: CASSRGQGAAGELFF.

This clone came up a few times. This chain links TRBV9 with TRBJ1-6; a weak D match, TRBD1 (6 bases). The germline V and J ends were trimmed by 4 bases and 4 bases, with 9 bases remaining between them. This CDR3 comprises 14 residues. The V gene's germline CDR1 is SGDLS and CDR2 YYNGEE. The CDR3 loop is CASSPGQYNSPLHF. In DNA form, the CDR3 reads TGTGCCAGCAGCCCCGGACAGTATAATTCACCCCTCCACTTT.

The chain combines TRBV25-1 with TRBJ2-2, with a possible D match to TRBD1 (5 bases). The CDR3 is made up of 16 amino acids. CDR1 MGHDK and CDR2 SYGVNS come from the germline V gene. Trimming cost V 5 bases and J 4 bases, with 17 bases left between them. The CDR3 protein is CASSPMAERGTGELFF. The CDR3 DNA is TGTGCCAGCAGTCCCATGGCCGAAAGGGGCACCGGGGAGCTGTTTTTT.

V is TRBV7-3 and J is TRBJ2-5; D is uncertain. Germline assignment: CDR1 SGHTA and CDR2 FQGTGA. The CDR3 length is 13 residues. V lost 5 bases and J lost 0, with 7 bases in between. The CDR3 loop reads CASSETNQETQYF. CDR3 nucleotides: TGTGCCAGCAGCGAGACAAACCAAGAGACCCAGTACTTC.

The chain employs TRBV11-3 and TRBJ2-3, with D tentatively TRBD2 (7 bases). V was shortened by 4 bases and J by 5 bases, with 19 bases between the two germline ends. This CDR3 region has 16 residues. CDR1 and CDR2 from the germline V gene are SGHNT and YENEEA. This chain's CDR3 is CASSSRGAGGEDTQYF. As DNA, the CDR3 is TGTGCCAGCAGCTCCCGGGGGGCAGGCGGGGAAGATACGCAGTATTTT.

The chain links TRBV27 to TRBJ1-6; 9 nucleotides line up with TRBD1. Germline trimming cut 4 bases from V and 10 bases from J; bases unmatched to any gene: 8. Germline loops: CDR1 MNHEY, CDR2 SMNVEV (reference sequence). There are 15 residues in the CDR3. The CDR3 spells CASSWRTGAHSPLHF. The CDR3 DNA sequence: TGTGCCAGCAGTTGGCGGACAGGGGCGCACTCACCCCTCCACTTT.

The chain uses TRBV30 and TRBJ2-7, with D possibly being TRBD1 (5 bases). V lost 0 bases to trimming and J lost 5 bases, with 11 bases between them. The CDR3 is made up of 13 amino acids. From germline, CDR1 is GTSNPN and CDR2 SVGIG (reference sequence). Here the CDR3 reads CAWSVIRAHEQYF. The CDR3 nucleotides are TGTGCCTGGAGTGTAATCAGGGCCCACGAGCAGTACTTC.

V is TRBV4-2 and J is TRBJ2-5, with a weak D call TRBD2 (5 bases). CDR3 length: 14 residues. Germline loops: CDR1 LGHNA, CDR2 YNFKEQ. Trimming removed 0 bases at V and 1 base at J, with 6 bases between. CDR3 in amino acids: CASSQELVQETQYF. CDR3 in DNA: TGTGCCAGCAGCCAAGAACTAGTCCAAGAGACCCAGTACTTC.

The table lists this clone with a few counts. This rearrangement joins TRBV19 to TRBJ2-1, with TRBD2 identical over 11 bases. The J segment lost 4 bases and the V segment lost 5 bases, leaving 4 bases of the junction unmatched. Germline CDR1 reads LNHDA; CDR2 reads SQIVND (reference sequence). This CDR3 has 15 residues. DNA of the CDR3: TGTGCCAGTAGTCGACTAGCGGGAAATTACAATGAGCAGTTCTTC. Its translation: CASSRLAGNYNEQFF. Complete variable domain (other parts from reference TRBV19 and TRBJ2-1): DGGITQSPKYLFRKEGQNVTLSCEQNLNHDAMYWYRQDPGQGLRLIYYSQIVNDFQKGDIAEGYSVSREKKESFPLTVTSAQKNPTAFYLCASSRLAGNYNEQFFGPGTRLTVL.

The chain links TRBV30 to TRBJ1-2; TRBD1 aligns across 9 bases. This CDR3 spans 15 amino acids. CDR1 and CDR2 from the germline V gene are GTSNPN and SVGIG (reference sequence). V shed 3 bases and J 6 bases; nucleotides not matched to a gene: 11. CDR3 bases: TGTGCCTGGAGAACCCCGGGACAGGGAGGAGATGGCTACACCTTC. Amino acid sequence: CAWRTPGQGGDGYTF.

The chain combines TRBV4-2 with TRBJ2-4; 10 nucleotides match TRBD2. The germline gives CDR1 LGHNA, CDR2 YNFKEQ. The CDR3 runs to 16 residues. The V and J ends lost 0 bases and 5 bases, in that order; junction bases with no gene match: 4. This chain's CDR3 is CASSQDQLAGQNIQYF. CDR3 nucleotides: TGTGCCAGCAGCCAAGATCAACTAGCGGGACAAAACATTCAGTACTTC.

The V call is TRBV5-7, the J call TRBJ1-4; maybe TRBD1 (5 bases). TRBV5-7 is an ORF, and what it does is uncertain. V was trimmed by 4 bases and J by 4 bases, leaving 11 bases between them. The length of the CDR3 is 14 residues. The CDR3 spells CASSGGGGNEKLFF. Here the CDR3 DNA reads TGTGCCAGCAGCGGCGGCGGGGGTAATGAAAAACTGTTTTTT.

V and J are TRBV6-2 or TRBV6-3 and TRBJ1-1; D unclear. V was pared by 7 bases and J by 0 bases, with 18 bases between. CDR3 size: 16 residues. Germline V gene data show CDR1 as MNHEY and CDR2 as SVGEGT. In DNA, the CDR3 is TGTGCCAGCAACCCGAGCCCACGTGGAGTGAACACTGAAGCTTTCTTT. It translates to CASNPSPRGVNTEAFF.

The chain has TRBV5-1 and TRBJ2-7, with D unresolved. Trimming removed 10 bases at V and 6 bases at J, with 8 bases between. CDR1 SGHRS and CDR2 YFSETQ come from the germline V gene. The CDR3 spans 9 residues. Written as DNA, the CDR3 is TGCGCCTCCGTCGGCGAGCAGTACTTC. Its protein is CASVGEQYF.

This chain uses TRBV6-1 with TRBJ2-3; possible D gene TRBD1, 6 bases. The germline V gene has CDR1 MNHNS and CDR2 SASEGT. This CDR3 has 15 amino acids. V lost 2 bases and J lost 5, with 14 bases in between. CDR3 coding DNA: TGTGCCAGCAGTGAACAACCAGGGGTGGGAGATACGCAGTATTTT. Its protein is CASSEQPGVGDTQYF.

The V and J genes are TRBV3-1 (or the pseudogene TRBV3-2) and TRBJ1-1; D might be TRBD1 (5 bases). The CDR3 has 14 amino acids. Per germline, CDR1 LGHDT and CDR2 YNNKEL (reference sequence). Trimming removed 0 bases from V and 4 bases from J, with 9 bases in between. The CDR3 reads CASSQEWRGTEAFF. The CDR3 nucleotides are TGTGCCAGCAGCCAAGAATGGAGGGGCACTGAAGCTTTCTTT.

This chain joins TRBV27 and TRBJ2-7; 7 positions match TRBD2. After removal of 5 bases from V and 3 bases from J, the junction contained 13 bases not matched to a gene. This CDR3 comprises 16 residues. CDR1 is MNHEY, CDR2 SMNVEV, per germline (reference sequence). CDR3 nucleotides: TGTGCCAGCAGTGAAACGGGGGGAGGACTATTCTACGAGCAGTACTTC. Protein sequence: CASSETGGGLFYEQYF.

The chain has TRBV6-6 and TRBJ1-6, with 7 nucleotides matching TRBD1. Germline CDR1 and CDR2: MNHNY and SVGAGI (reference sequence). After removal of 4 bases from V and 9 bases from J, the junction contained 6 bases not matched to a gene. The CDR3 runs to 14 residues. The chain's CDR3 is CASSFLGQPSPLHF. CDR3 coding DNA: TGTGCCAGCAGTTTCCTGGGACAGCCTTCACCCCTCCACTTT.

The chain combines TRBV7-2 with TRBJ1-5; D unclear. The germline V gene has CDR1 SGHTA and CDR2 FQGNSA. CDR3 length: 14 residues. Trimming removed 4 bases at V and 6 bases at J, with 13 bases between. The CDR3 sequence: CASSSSPGGQPQHF. CDR3 coding DNA: TGTGCCAGCAGCTCCTCCCCTGGAGGTCAGCCCCAGCATTTT.